One and the same sample provided the 16 T cell receptor beta chains below, sequenced in a study of cytomegalovirus exposure and HLA in healthy donors. The assay was immunoSEQ multiplex PCR, and TCRdb's table has in-frame clones only and misses some. This sample carries 45,000 to 65,000 clones, 93% of them seen once, and the ten largest clones take 1.5% to 2%. The sample was PBMCs. These receptors originate from a woman under 30 in good health and CMV-seropositive.

V and J are TRBV2 and TRBJ2-3, with 10 bases aligning to TRBD2. Germline lookup yields CDR1 SNHLY and CDR2 FYNNEI. The CDR3 length is 19 residues. V shed 4 bases and J 5 bases; nucleotides not matched to a gene: 18. The CDR3 DNA follows: TGTGCCAGCAGTGGAGGTTATTGGTTAAGCGGGGGGGCTTTAGATACGCAGTATTTT. Its protein product is CASSGGYWLSGGALDTQYF. The complete variable domain, with remaining parts taken from reference TRBV2 and TRBJ2-3, reads EPEVTQTPSHQVTQMGQEVILRCVPISNHLYFYWYRQILGQKVEFLVSFYNNEISEKSEIFDDQFSVERPDGSNFTLKIRSTKLEDSAMYFCASSGGYWLSGGALDTQYFGPGTRLTVL.

The V gene is TRBV5-4, the J gene TRBJ2-3; 8 nucleotides match TRBD1. The CDR3 consists of 15 residues. Germline CDR1 is SGHNT and CDR2 is YYREEE (reference sequence). J gave up 2 bases and V 2 bases, and 4 bases lay outside the gene matches. The CDR3 reads CASSFADRATDTQYF. In nucleotides, the CDR3 is TGTGCCAGCAGCTTCGCGGACAGGGCCACAGATACGCAGTATTTT.

This clone was found a few times. The rearrangement links TRBV11-3 to TRBJ1-3; no clear D. This CDR3 is built from 15 residues. Trimming stripped 0 bases from V and 0 bases from J, with 6 bases between. The V gene's germline CDR1 is SGHNT and CDR2 YENEEA. The DNA of the CDR3 is TGTGCCAGCAGCTTAGATCACTACTCTGGAAACACCATATATTTT. It translates to CASSLDHYSGNTIYF.

This rearrangement joins TRBV10-3 to TRBJ2-5; D gene uncertain. Germline CDR1 is ENHRY and CDR2 is SYGVKD. The V end was cut by 8 bases, the J end by 0 bases, with 10 bases between. This CDR3 contains 13 residues. The CDR3 loop reads CAIGRQDQETQYF. As DNA, the CDR3 is TGTGCCATCGGAAGACAAGACCAAGAGACCCAGTACTTC.

This clone has only a few counts. This chain links TRBV25-1 with TRBJ1-4; D not resolved. Germline assignment: CDR1 MGHDK and CDR2 SYGVNS. The CDR3 runs to 12 residues. The CDR3 DNA follows: TGTGTTCCACAGCCAACTAATGAAAAACTGTTTTTT. This sequence encodes CVPQPTNEKLFF.

The chain carries TRBV6-4 and TRBJ2-1; tentatively, D is TRBD1 (6 bases). Germline V gene sequence: CDR1 MRHNA, CDR2 SNTAGT. This CDR3 spans 14 amino acids. Trimming took off 10 bases at V and 7 bases at J, with 20 bases between the two ends. The CDR3 DNA reads as TGTGCCACCCCCGTACTACAGGGCCCGAATGAGCAGTTCTTC. It encodes CATPVLQGPNEQFF.

The V call is TRBV27, the J call TRBJ2-3; 8 bases fit TRBD2. V shed 1 base, J shed 2 bases, and the junction held 5 bases outside the gene matches. Germline CDR1 reads MNHEY; CDR2 reads SMNVEV (reference sequence). This CDR3 spans 16 amino acids. The chain's CDR3 is CASSLLGLEHTDTQYF. CDR3 nucleotide sequence: TGTGCCAGCAGTTTATTGGGACTAGAGCACACAGATACGCAGTATTTT.

The chain combines TRBV28 with TRBJ1-6; no clear D. This CDR3 region has 12 residues. Germline V gene lookup returns CDR1 MDHEN and CDR2 SYDVKM. V was clipped by 2 bases and J by 14 bases, with 10 bases between them. CDR3 DNA sequence: TGTGCCAGCAGTTTAAATAATGTAGCCCTCCACTTT. As protein: CASSLNNVALHF.

The chain joins TRBV14 to TRBJ1-2; maybe TRBD1 (6 bases). Trimming left V 3 bases short and J 4 bases short, with 12 bases between. The CDR3 has 14 residues. Germline-derived CDR1 and CDR2 are SGHDN and FVKESK. Here the CDR3 DNA reads TGTGCCAGCAGCCAGACAACAGGGCGCTATGGCTACACCTTC. As protein: CASSQTTGRYGYTF.

The chain uses TRBV27 and TRBJ2-1; a weak D match, TRBD2 (5 bases). Deletions cut 3 bases from V and 6 bases from J, with 18 bases between. Germline CDR1 and CDR2: MNHEY and SMNVEV (reference sequence). The length of the CDR3 is 16 residues. CDR3 sequence reads: CASSFRTYPTGNEQFF. The CDR3 DNA reads TGTGCCAGCAGTTTTCGGACTTATCCGACGGGCAATGAGCAGTTCTTC.

The chain couples TRBV9 to TRBJ2-6; D possibly corresponds to TRBD2 (5 bases). Germline V lookup: CDR1 SGDLS, CDR2 YYNGEE. The CDR3 runs to 18 residues. The V and J ends lost 0 bases and 0 bases respectively, with 13 bases between them. This CDR3 reads CASSVVPGGNSGANVLTF. The CDR3 DNA follows: TGTGCCAGCAGCGTAGTTCCAGGAGGAAACTCTGGGGCCAACGTCCTGACTTTC.

This sequence joins TRBV7-6 and TRBJ2-5, with 9 bases matching TRBD2. With V trimmed by 2 bases and J by 4 bases, 5 bases remained unmatched. CDR3 length equals 15 residues. Germline CDR1 reads SGHVS; CDR2 reads FNYEAQ. CDR3 DNA sequence: TGTGCCAGCAGCTTACTAGCGGGGACTCGAGAGACCCAGTACTTC. Translated: CASSLLAGTRETQYF.

This clone was detected once. This chain uses TRBV11-2 with TRBJ2-1, with 9 nucleotides matching TRBD2. Germline values: CDR1 SGHAT, CDR2 FQNNGV. This CDR3 is built from 16 residues. With 5 bases clipped from V and 5 bases from J, the junction kept 10 bases outside the gene matches. In nucleotides, the CDR3 is TGTGCCAGCAGCGCGTACCTAGCGGGGACTAACAATGAGCAGTTCTTC. Amino acid sequence: CASSAYLAGTNNEQFF.

The chain employs TRBV29-1 and TRBJ2-7; maybe TRBD1 (5 bases). The V gene lost 7 bases and the J gene lost 4 bases, with 11 bases spanning the gap. Germline CDR1 is SQVTM and CDR2 is ANQGSEA. The CDR3 consists of 11 residues. The CDR3 sequence is CSAKDTYEQYF. For the CDR3, the DNA is TGCAGCGCGAAGGACACATACGAGCAGTACTTC.

The chain carries TRBV30 and TRBJ2-1; perhaps TRBD1 as D (6 bases). The CDR3 consists of 13 residues. Germline assignment: CDR1 GTSNPN and CDR2 SVGIG (reference sequence). Trimming removed 1 base from V and 7 bases from J, with 11 bases in between. The CDR3 DNA reads as TGTGCCTGGAGTGGAGGGACACCTAATGAGCAGTTCTTC. It codes for CAWSGGTPNEQFF.

The chain couples TRBV29-1 to TRBJ1-1, with 9 bases matching TRBD1. The CDR3 length is 14 residues. The J segment lost 11 bases and the V segment lost 7 bases, leaving 17 bases of the junction unmatched. The germline V gene has CDR1 SQVTM and CDR2 ANQGSEA. CDR3 amino acids: CSASMAGTGPAAFF. The CDR3 DNA reads TGCAGCGCAAGCATGGCTGGGACAGGGCCGGCGGCTTTCTTT.